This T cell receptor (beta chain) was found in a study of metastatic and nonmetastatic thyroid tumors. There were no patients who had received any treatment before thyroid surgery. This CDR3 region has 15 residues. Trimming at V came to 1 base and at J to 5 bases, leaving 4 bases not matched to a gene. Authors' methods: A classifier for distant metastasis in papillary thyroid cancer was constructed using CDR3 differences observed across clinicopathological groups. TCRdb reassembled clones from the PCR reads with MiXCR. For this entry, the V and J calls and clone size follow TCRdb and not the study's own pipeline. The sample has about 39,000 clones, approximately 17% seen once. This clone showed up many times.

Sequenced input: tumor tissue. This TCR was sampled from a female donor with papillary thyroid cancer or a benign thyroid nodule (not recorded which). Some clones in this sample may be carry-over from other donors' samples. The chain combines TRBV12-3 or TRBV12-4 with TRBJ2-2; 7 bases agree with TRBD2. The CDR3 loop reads CASSLGGGSTGELFF. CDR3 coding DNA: TGTGCCAGCAGTTTAGGGGGCGGGAGTACCGGGGAGCTGTTTTTT.